This T cell receptor (beta chain) was recovered during a study of T cells in Graves' hyperthyroidism and ophthalmopathy. Regions amplified from RNA transcripts were the TCR beta CDR3 regions. A first-round RT-PCR of the TCR CDR3 used the HTBI primer set. One entry per CDR3 protein, called by TCRdb with MiXCR from the multiplex PCR reads. The table has 550,000 to 600,000 distinct CDR3 sequences, 12% to 15% seen once. Subjects with ophthalmopathy showed a Clinical Activity Score no lower than 3, a NOSPECS grade no lower than 4, and a duration shorter than 3 months. Fresh 10 ml peripheral blood yielded PBMCs. This clonotype was picked up many times. There are 20 residues in the CDR3. V shed 3 bases and J 5 bases; nucleotides not matched to a gene: 17. Germline assignment: CDR1 KGHDR and CDR2 SFDVKD.

The source is a woman between 18 and 30 years old with Graves' ophthalmopathy. The sample consisted of blood. This chain joins TRBV24-1 and TRBJ2-1; 11 bases line up with TRBD2. This CDR3 reads CATSDPRGGKLAGVDNEQFF. CDR3 coding DNA: TGTGCCACCAGTGATCCCAGAGGCGGCAAACTAGCGGGAGTAGACAATGAGCAGTTCTTC.